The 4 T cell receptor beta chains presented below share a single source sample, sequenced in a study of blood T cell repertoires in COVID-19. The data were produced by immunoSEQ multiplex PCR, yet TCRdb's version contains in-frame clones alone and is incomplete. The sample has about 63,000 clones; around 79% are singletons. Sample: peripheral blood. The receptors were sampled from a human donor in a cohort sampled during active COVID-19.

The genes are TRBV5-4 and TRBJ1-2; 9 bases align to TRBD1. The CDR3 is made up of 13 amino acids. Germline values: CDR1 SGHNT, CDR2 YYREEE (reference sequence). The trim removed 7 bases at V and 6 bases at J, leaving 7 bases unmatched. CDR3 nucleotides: TGTGCCAGCTCTAGTGACAGGGGGAATGGCTACACCTTC. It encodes CASSSDRGNGYTF. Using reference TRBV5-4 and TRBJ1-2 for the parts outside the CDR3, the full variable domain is ETGVTQSPTHLIKTRGQQVTLRCSSQSGHNTVSWYQQALGQGPQFIFQYYREEENGRGNFPPRFSGLQFPNYSSELNVNALELDDSALYLCASSSDRGNGYTFGSGTRLTVV.

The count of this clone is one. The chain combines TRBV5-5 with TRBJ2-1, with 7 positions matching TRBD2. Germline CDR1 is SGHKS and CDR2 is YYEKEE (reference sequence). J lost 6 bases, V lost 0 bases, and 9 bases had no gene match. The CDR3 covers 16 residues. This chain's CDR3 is CASSLDWGRAVNEQFF. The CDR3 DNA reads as TGTGCCAGCAGCTTGGATTGGGGGAGGGCCGTCAATGAGCAGTTCTTC.

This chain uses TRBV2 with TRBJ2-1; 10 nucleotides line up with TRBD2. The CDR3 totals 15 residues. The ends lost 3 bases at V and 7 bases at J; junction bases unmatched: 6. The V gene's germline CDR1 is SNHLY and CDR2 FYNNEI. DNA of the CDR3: TGTGCCAGCAGTGAGGAGGTACTAGCGGGGAATGAGCAGTTCTTC. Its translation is CASSEEVLAGNEQFF.

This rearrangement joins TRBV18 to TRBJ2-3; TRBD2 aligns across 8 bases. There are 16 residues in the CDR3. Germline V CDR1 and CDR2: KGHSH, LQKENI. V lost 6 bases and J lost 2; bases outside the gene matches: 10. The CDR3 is CASSQRAGGDTDTQYF. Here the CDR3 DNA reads TGTGCCAGCTCCCAAAGGGCGGGAGGAGACACAGATACGCAGTATTTT.